This TCR beta chain was obtained from a study of shared clonotypes between healthy human individuals. Study background: Donors, aged 18 to 49, were two women and a few men.

The V gene lost 8 bases and the J gene lost 6 bases, with 11 bases spanning the gap. The CDR3 length is 11 residues. Germline V gives CDR1 LNHDA, CDR2 SQIVND (reference sequence). This table comes from immunoSEQ multiplex PCR, and its TCRdb copy is limited to in-frame clones, with some not included. The data show more than 550,000 clones, with around 91% seen just once and 30% to 40% held by the top ten. This clone has a handful of counts. The source of this sequence is a young man in good health. Some clones in this sample may be carry-over from other donors' samples. Sequencing used memory CD8+ T cells from PBMCs. The subset denotes: CD45RO+ cells pooled with CCR7-negative TemRA cells. V gene TRBV19 combines with J gene TRBJ2-7; possible D gene TRBD2, 6 bases. The CDR3 region is CASRGSSEQYF. CDR3 nucleotides: TGTGCCAGTCGGGGGTCATCCGAGCAGTACTTC.